A single sample gave rise to the 2 T cell receptor beta chains below, sequenced in a study of blood T cell repertoires in COVID-19. Clones were read by immunoSEQ multiplex PCR, and TCRdb kept only the in-frame ones, dropping some. The repertoire holds roughly 100,000 clones, with about three quarters as singletons. Specimen: peripheral blood. The receptors originated from a man aged 80 or over with COVID-19, enrolled during active disease.

This clone was counted only a few times. The chain carries TRBV20-1 and TRBJ2-7, with TRBD1 matching 10 bases. The V gene's germline CDR1 is DFQATT and CDR2 SNEGSKA (reference sequence). The CDR3 contains 11 residues. CDR3 in DNA: TGCAGCCCGGGACAGGGGAACGAGCAGTACTTC. This codes for CSPGQGNEQYF.

This rearrangement joins TRBV6-5 to TRBJ2-2, with D possibly TRBD2 on 6 matching bases. Between the trimmed V and J ends, which lost 0 bases and 7 bases, there was a span of 12 bases. Germline V gene data show CDR1 as MNHEY and CDR2 as SVGAGI. CDR3 length: 15 residues. The CDR3 reads CASSYSTSGIGELFF. In DNA form, the CDR3 reads TGTGCCAGCAGTTACTCGACTAGTGGTATCGGGGAGCTGTTTTTT.